Detailed here is one TCR beta chain. This entry belongs to a study of CD8 T cells in Susac syndrome. RNA in amounts of roughly 0.5 to 1 ug was reverse transcribed with random hexamers. Multiplex immunoSEQ PCR targeted 54 Vbeta and 13 Jbeta TCR beta segments. TCRdb reanalysed the immunoSEQ multiplex PCR reads using MiXCR and keeps one entry per CDR3 protein. The repertoire holds about 250,000 distinct CDR3 sequences, with approximately 92% as singletons. The CDR3 loop spans 15 amino acids. CDR1 is MNHNS, CDR2 SASEGT, per germline. V gave up 5 bases and J gave up 7 bases; unmatched junction bases: 10. The chain employs TRBV6-1 and TRBJ1-4; 7 positions match TRBD1. The sequence was collected from a human donor with multiple sclerosis. The sequencing input was CD4+ T cells from PBMCs. The CDR3 DNA sequence: TGTGCCAGCAGTCCGGGACAGATGGTTTTTGAAAAACTGTTTTTT. Encoded protein: CASSPGQMVFEKLFF.